The T cell receptor (beta chain) described here comes from a study of neoadjuvant anti-PD-1 for oral cavity cancer. Study context: Patients mostly received three to four biweekly nivolumab doses at 3 mg/kg before surgery. Patients without progression received a fourth nivolumab dose around day 43, then surgical resection on days 50-56.

On this clone: What it recognizes is unknown.

V lost 1 base to trimming and J lost 6 bases; unmatched junction nucleotides: 5. CDR3 length: 16 amino acids. Germline V gene lookup returns CDR1 LNHDA and CDR2 SQIVND (reference sequence). Method: immunoSEQ multiplex PCR; TCRdb's copy keeps in-frame clones and lacks some. Of around 12,000 clones listed, about 60% were seen once; the top ten hold around 2.2%. Study-level results: Treg/Th17 ratio rose with pretreatment blood and fell with post-treatment tumor TCRbeta clonality.

The chain uses TRBV19 and TRBJ2-1; 11 bases agree with TRBD2. This TCR was recovered from a person aged 35 to 85 with oral cavity squamous cell carcinoma. Material: PBMCs, obtained before nivolumab (anti-PD-1) treatment. CDR3 coding DNA: TGTGCCAGTAGTATAGGGAGGCTAGCGGGGGGCAATGAGCAGTTCTTC. Translation gives CASSIGRLAGGNEQFF.